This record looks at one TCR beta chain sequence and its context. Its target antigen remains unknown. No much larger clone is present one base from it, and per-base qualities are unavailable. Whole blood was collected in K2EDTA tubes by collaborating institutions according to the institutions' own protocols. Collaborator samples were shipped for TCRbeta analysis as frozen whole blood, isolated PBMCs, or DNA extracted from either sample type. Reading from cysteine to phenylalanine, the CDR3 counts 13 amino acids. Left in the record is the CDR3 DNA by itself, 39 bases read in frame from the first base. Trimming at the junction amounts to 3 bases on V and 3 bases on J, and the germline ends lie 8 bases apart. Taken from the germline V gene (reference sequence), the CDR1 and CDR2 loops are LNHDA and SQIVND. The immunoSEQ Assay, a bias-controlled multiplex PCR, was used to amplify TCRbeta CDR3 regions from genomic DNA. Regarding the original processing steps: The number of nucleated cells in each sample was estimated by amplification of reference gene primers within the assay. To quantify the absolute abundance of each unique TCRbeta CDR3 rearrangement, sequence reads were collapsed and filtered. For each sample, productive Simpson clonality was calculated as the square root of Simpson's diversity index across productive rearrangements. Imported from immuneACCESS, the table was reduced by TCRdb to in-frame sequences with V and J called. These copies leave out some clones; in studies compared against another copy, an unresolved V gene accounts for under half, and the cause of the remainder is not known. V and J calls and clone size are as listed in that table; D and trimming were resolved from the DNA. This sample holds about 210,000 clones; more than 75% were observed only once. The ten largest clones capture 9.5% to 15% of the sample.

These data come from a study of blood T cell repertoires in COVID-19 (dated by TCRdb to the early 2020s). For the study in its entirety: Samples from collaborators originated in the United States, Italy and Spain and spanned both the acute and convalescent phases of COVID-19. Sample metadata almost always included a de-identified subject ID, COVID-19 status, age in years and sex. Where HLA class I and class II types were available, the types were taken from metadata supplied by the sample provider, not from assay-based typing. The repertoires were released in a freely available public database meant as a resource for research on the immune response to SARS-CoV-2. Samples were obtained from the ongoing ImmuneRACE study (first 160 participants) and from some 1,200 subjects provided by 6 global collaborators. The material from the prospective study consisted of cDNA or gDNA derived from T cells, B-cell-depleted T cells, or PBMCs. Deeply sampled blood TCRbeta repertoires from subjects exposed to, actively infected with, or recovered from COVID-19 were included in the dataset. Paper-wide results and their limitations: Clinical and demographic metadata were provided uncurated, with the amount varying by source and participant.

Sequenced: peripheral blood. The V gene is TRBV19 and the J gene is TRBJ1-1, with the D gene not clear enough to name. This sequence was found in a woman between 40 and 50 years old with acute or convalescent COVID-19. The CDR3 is CASSIARDTEAFF. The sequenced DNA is TGTGCCAGTAGTATTGCGCGGGACACTGAAGCTTTCTTT.